The 16 T cell receptor beta chains below come from one sample, sequenced in a study of long-term antiretroviral therapy in people with HIV. It was version v3.0 of the immunoSEQ assay that was run at survey level. Some clones are missing from TCRdb's copy, which holds only in-frame ones; the method was immunoSEQ multiplex PCR. This table has 30,000 to 40,000 clones, 80% to 90% appearing once. Here the sequenced sample was unsorted PBMCs, taken 2.2 years after starting antiretroviral therapy. The receptor set was obtained from a young man with HIV.

The rearrangement joins TRBV2 to TRBJ1-6; D call uncertain. Germline CDR1 and CDR2: SNHLY and FYNNEI. The CDR3 contains 14 residues. Trimming removed 5 bases at V and 10 bases at J, with 15 bases between. CDR3 sequence (DNA): TGTGCCAGCAGTAGGGAGTCGGCAAGGTCACCCCTCCACTTT. Amino acids: CASSRESARSPLHF.

The rearrangement joins TRBV7-9 to TRBJ1-1; D unclear. Germline V CDR1 and CDR2: SEHNR, FQNEAQ (reference sequence). V was cut by 1 base and J by 5 bases, with 14 bases left in between. The CDR3 sequence is 15 residues long. The CDR3 DNA is TGTGCCAGCAGCTTAGATAGCGGCAAATGGACTGAAGCTTTCTTT. Translation: CASSLDSGKWTEAFF.

This clone came up once. The chain recombines TRBV19 with TRBJ1-1; 9 nucleotides match TRBD1. The trim removed 3 bases at V and 1 base at J, leaving 12 bases unmatched. CDR3 length equals 18 residues. Germline-derived CDR1 and CDR2 are LNHDA and SQIVND (reference sequence). The CDR3 is CASSIAPLQGAPNTEAFF. The CDR3 DNA sequence: TGTGCCAGTAGTATCGCCCCGCTACAGGGGGCCCCGAACACTGAAGCTTTCTTT. The complete variable domain, with remaining parts taken from reference TRBV19 and TRBJ1-1, reads DGGITQSPKYLFRKEGQNVTLSCEQNLNHDAMYWYRQDPGQGLRLIYYSQIVNDFQKGDIAEGYSVSREKKESFPLTVTSAQKNPTAFYLCASSIAPLQGAPNTEAFFGQGTRLTVV.

The V call is TRBV7-2, the J call TRBJ1-5; 8 bases are a match to TRBD1. Germline lookup yields CDR1 SGHTA and CDR2 FQGNSA. The V and J ends lost 4 bases and 9 bases, in that order; junction bases with no gene match: 5. The CDR3 spans 13 residues. The CDR3 bases are TGTGCCAGCAGCTCACAGGGGGATGGGCCCCAGCATTTT. This sequence encodes CASSSQGDGPQHF. Full variable domain (rest looked up from reference TRBV7-2 and TRBJ1-5): GAGVSQSPSNKVTEKGKDVELRCDPISGHTALYWYRQSLGQGLEFLIYFQGNSAPDKSGLPSDRFSAERTGGSVSTLTIQRTQQEDSAVYLCASSSQGDGPQHFGDGTRLSIL.

This clone was counted a few times. The CDR3 region has the DNA TGTGCCAGTAGTATAGCAGTGAACACTGAAGCTTTCTTT. Translation gives CASSIAVNTEAFF. The chain employs TRBV19 and TRBJ1-1; D unclear. Per germline, CDR1 LNHDA and CDR2 SQIVND (reference sequence). The germline V and J ends were trimmed by 1 base and 0 bases, with 3 bases remaining between them. This CDR3 has 13 amino acids.

V gene TRBV6-1 combines with J gene TRBJ2-4; D may be TRBD1 (6 bases). The CDR3 contains 13 residues. Deletions cut 3 bases from V and 11 bases from J, with 14 bases between. Germline V gives CDR1 MNHNS, CDR2 SASEGT. In nucleotides, the CDR3 is TGTGCCAGCAGTGATGAGGGCAGGGGAGTTCAGTACTTC. It specifies CASSDEGRGVQYF.

This clone has only a few counts. The V gene is TRBV5-4, the J gene TRBJ2-1; D perhaps matches TRBD2 (6 bases). Trimming shortened V by 0 bases and J by 8 bases, and 18 bases separated the two germline ends. The CDR3 consists of 16 residues. Germline V gene data show CDR1 as SGHNT and CDR2 as YYREEE (reference sequence). The CDR3 DNA reads as TGTGCCAGCAGCTTGGGCGCGGGGCGACGGGTGGATGAGCAGTTCTTC. It codes for CASSLGAGRRVDEQFF. Together with reference TRBV5-4 and TRBJ2-1, the CDR3 gives the full variable domain: ETGVTQSPTHLIKTRGQQVTLRCSSQSGHNTVSWYQQALGQGPQFIFQYYREEENGRGNFPPRFSGLQFPNYSSELNVNALELDDSALYLCASSLGAGRRVDEQFFGPGTRLTVL.

A single count supports this clone. V gene TRBV9 combines with J gene TRBJ1-1; D may be TRBD1 (5 bases). V was cut by 0 bases and J by 5 bases, with 11 bases left in between. Germline V gives CDR1 SGDLS, CDR2 YYNGEE. This CDR3 comprises 14 residues. CDR3 sequence: CASSVGGKGTEAFF. The CDR3, as DNA: TGTGCCAGCAGCGTAGGAGGGAAGGGGACTGAAGCTTTCTTT. The whole variable domain, remainder taken from reference TRBV9 and TRBJ1-1, is DSGVTQTPKHLITATGQRVTLRCSPRSGDLSVYWYQQSLDQGLQFLIQYYNGEERAKGNILERFSAQQFPDLHSELNLSSLELGDSALYFCASSVGGKGTEAFFGQGTRLTVV.

V usage is TRBV11-2 and J usage is TRBJ2-7; D is unclear. Germline CDR1 is SGHAT and CDR2 is FQNNGV. V shed 2 bases and J shed 2 bases, with 7 bases lying between them. The CDR3 runs 13 residues. The CDR3 reads CASSLPVAYEQYF. Here the CDR3 DNA reads TGTGCCAGCAGCTTACCAGTGGCCTACGAGCAGTACTTC.

The V call is TRBV13, the J call TRBJ2-7, with TRBD2 matching 10 bases. CDR3 length: 13 amino acids. Germline V lookup: CDR1 PRHDT, CDR2 FYEKMQ (reference sequence). With V trimmed by 5 bases and J by 4 bases, 2 bases remained unmatched. The CDR3 here is CASSQTSGYEQYF. CDR3 sequence (DNA): TGTGCCAGCAGCCAGACTAGCGGGTACGAGCAGTACTTC.

This chain joins TRBV5-4 and TRBJ2-6, with D unresolved. This CDR3 is built from 15 residues. Germline assignment: CDR1 SGHNT and CDR2 YYREEE (reference sequence). Trimming shortened V by 0 bases and J by 1 base, and 5 bases separated the two germline ends. DNA of the CDR3: TGTGCCAGCAGCTTGGATCTTTCTGGGGCCAACGTCCTGACTTTC. This translates into CASSLDLSGANVLTF.

V gene TRBV27 combines with J gene TRBJ2-7, with 7 positions matching TRBD2. The CDR3 loop spans 14 amino acids. J was trimmed by 5 bases and V by 1 base; bases with no gene match: 5. CDR1 and CDR2 (germline): MNHEY, SMNVEV (reference sequence). The CDR3 loop is CASSLWGRGHEQYF. Here the CDR3 DNA reads TGTGCCAGCAGTTTATGGGGGAGGGGTCACGAGCAGTACTTC.

This clone showed up just once. The rearrangement links TRBV6-6 to TRBJ2-3; D is undetermined. The CDR3 has 13 residues. Trimming stripped 2 bases from V and 4 bases from J, with 7 bases between. CDR1 and CDR2 (germline): MNHNY, SVGAGI (reference sequence). The CDR3 region is CASSYPGPDTQYF. The CDR3 DNA reads as TGTGCCAGCAGTTACCCCGGCCCAGATACGCAGTATTTT.

This rearrangement joins TRBV6-5 to TRBJ1-1; TRBD1 matches at 7 bases. Per the germline V gene, CDR1 is MNHEY and CDR2 is SVGAGI. V shed 2 bases and J 4 bases; nucleotides not matched to a gene: 4. This CDR3 is 14 amino acids long. CDR3 amino acids: CASSYRTGATEAFF. Here the CDR3 DNA reads TGTGCCAGCAGTTACCGCACAGGGGCCACTGAAGCTTTCTTT.

The V and J genes are TRBV15 and TRBJ2-7; D uncertain. Germline loops: CDR1 LNHNV, CDR2 YYDKDF (reference sequence). The CDR3 has 16 amino acids. V lost 0 bases and J 0 bases, leaving 12 bases between the germline ends. Here the CDR3 DNA reads TGTGCCACCAGCAGAGATAAGGGTGAAATCTCCTACGAGCAGTACTTC. Translating gives CATSRDKGEISYEQYF.

This clone was seen a handful of times. The chain recombines TRBV9 with TRBJ1-3; D gene unclear. V was trimmed by 4 bases and J by 1 base, leaving 9 bases between them. Germline CDR1 is SGDLS and CDR2 is YYNGEE. There are 14 residues in the CDR3. The CDR3 bases are TGTGCCAGCAGCTACGGGATATCTGGAAACACCATATATTTT. This translates into CASSYGISGNTIYF.